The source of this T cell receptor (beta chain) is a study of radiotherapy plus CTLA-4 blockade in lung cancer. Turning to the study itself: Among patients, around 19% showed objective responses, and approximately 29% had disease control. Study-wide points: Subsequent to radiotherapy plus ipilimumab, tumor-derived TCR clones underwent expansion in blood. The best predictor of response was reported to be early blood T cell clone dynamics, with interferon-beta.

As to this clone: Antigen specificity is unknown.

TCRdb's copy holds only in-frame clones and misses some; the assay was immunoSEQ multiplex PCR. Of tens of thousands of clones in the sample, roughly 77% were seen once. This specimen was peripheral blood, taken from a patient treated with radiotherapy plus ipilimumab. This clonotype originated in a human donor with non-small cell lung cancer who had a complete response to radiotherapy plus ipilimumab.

DNA for the CDR3: TGTGCCAGCAGTTCCCTAGCGGATCAAGAGACCCAGTACTTC. Its protein is CASSSLADQETQYF. The chain has TRBV27 and TRBJ2-5, with 7 bases identical to TRBD2. CDR1 MNHEY and CDR2 SMNVEV come from the germline V gene (reference sequence). The CDR3 is made up of 14 amino acids. After removal of 4 bases from V and 2 bases from J, the junction contained 4 bases not matched to a gene.